This T cell receptor beta chain originates from a study of tumor and adjacent non-tumor tissue in lung cancer. The template was RNA from unsorted bulk tissue. Distant lung tissue was collected more than 3 cm away from the tumor edge. The library came from three nested PCR rounds adapted from ARM-PCR protocols. TCRdb ran MiXCR on the multiplex PCR reads and lists one entry per CDR3 protein. Here the sample spans 80,000 or so distinct CDR3 sequences, approximately 80% being singletons. CDR1 and CDR2 from the germline V gene are SQVTM and ANQGSEA. This CDR3 contains 14 residues. With respect to this clonotype: Compared with germline, one end of the junction differs, possibly owing to a read error.

This chain uses TRBV29-1 with TRBJ2-2, with TRBD1 matching over 9 bases. The receptor's source is a man aged 55-75 years with non-small cell lung cancer. Sequencing input: distant non-tumor lung tissue. The CDR3 here is CSVGEDRGTGVLFF. Here the CDR3 DNA reads TGCAGCGTTGGTGAGGACAGGGGCACTGGGGTGCTGTTTTTT.